These 24 T cell receptor beta chains share one sample of origin, sequenced in a study of blood T cells in healthy people across ages (dated by TCRdb to 2013 to 2016). Library preparation used 5' RACE. Sequencing took place on an Illumina HiSeq 2500. The second PCR ran for roughly 7 to 12 cycles and used a J-beta primer mix along with a sample-barcoded 5' primer. TCRdb's own reprocessing of the public reads used fastp at Q25 and MiXCR and kept productive beta chains. Identical CDR3 protein sequences are pooled into one entry, listed with their most common genes and DNA. The sample contains around 1,500,000 distinct CDR3 sequences, approximately 28% of them found a single time. More than 6% of the sample is in the top ten clones. Sequencing used blood. These receptors originate from a woman younger than 45 in good health.

With regard to this clonotype: Germline is not matched at one junction end, which may reflect a read error. The V and J genes are TRBV28 and TRBJ2-7, with D tentatively TRBD1 or TRBD2 (5 bases each). Germline V lookup: CDR1 MDHEN, CDR2 SYDVKM. The CDR3 runs to 15 residues. The CDR3 DNA reads TGTGCCAACAGTAGTGCCGGGACCTCCCTCGACGAGCAGTACTTC. This gives the protein CANSSAGTSLDEQYF.

This clonotype was counted a few times. The J gene is TRBJ2-7, the V gene TRBV7-9; the D call may be TRBD1 or TRBD2 (5 bases each). This CDR3 contains 15 residues. Trimming took off 1 base at V and 2 bases at J, with 12 bases between the two ends. CDR1 is SEHNR, CDR2 FQNEAQ, per germline (reference sequence). The DNA of the CDR3 is TGTGCCAGCAGCTTAGGTGTAGGGACGGCCTACGAGCAGTACTTC. Its translation: CASSLGVGTAYEQYF. The full variable domain, rest sourced from reference TRBV7-9 and TRBJ2-7, is DTGVSQNPRHKITKRGQNVTFRCDPISEHNRLYWYRQTLGQGPEFLTYFQNEAQLEKSRLLSDRFSAERPKGSFSTLEIQRTEQGDSAMYLCASSLGVGTAYEQYFGPGTRLTVT.

Remarks on this clonotype: Just one base apart from a much larger clone, this may be a read error. The chain uses TRBV6-5 and TRBJ1-5, with 9 nucleotides matching TRBD1. The CDR3 totals 13 residues. V lost 6 bases, J lost 6 bases, and 3 bases stayed unmatched. The germline V gene encodes CDR1 MNHEY and CDR2 SVGAGI. Written as DNA, the CDR3 is TGTGCCAGCAGGGAGACAGGGGGTCAGCCCCAGCATTTT. It translates to CASRETGGQPQHF.

J is TRBJ2-1 and V is TRBV19; 7 nucleotides match TRBD1. V dropped 3 bases and J dropped 4; count of bases not matched to a gene: 12. The CDR3 length is 17 residues. Germline loops: CDR1 LNHDA, CDR2 SQIVND (reference sequence). The CDR3 loop reads CASSIGFGQAPYNEQFF. CDR3 DNA sequence: TGTGCCAGTAGTATTGGGTTCGGACAGGCTCCTTACAATGAGCAGTTCTTC.

V is TRBV20-1 and J is TRBJ2-2, with D perhaps matching TRBD1 or TRBD2 (5 bases each). The CDR3 has 15 amino acids. The germline CDR1 and CDR2 sequences are DFQATT and SNEGSKA (reference sequence). Between the trimmed V and J ends, which lost 5 bases and 4 bases, there was a span of 17 bases. CDR3 protein: CSAVRGPPSTGELFF. The CDR3 region has the DNA TGCAGTGCTGTCCGGGGACCGCCCTCCACCGGGGAGCTGTTTTTT.

This clonotype was counted between two and nine times. The chain combines TRBV13 with TRBJ1-2; TRBD1 matches at 10 bases. Losses at the gene ends were 5 bases for V and 7 bases for J; bases not matched to a gene: 10. This CDR3 is built from 15 residues. From germline, CDR1 is PRHDT and CDR2 FYEKMQ (reference sequence). Here the CDR3 reads CASSPTGTGDRGYTF. Here the CDR3 DNA reads TGTGCCAGCAGCCCCACCGGGACAGGGGATCGTGGCTACACCTTC.

In its sample, this clonotype was seen many times. This chain uses TRBV7-9 with TRBJ2-7, with 10 bases identical to TRBD2. The J segment lost 4 bases and the V segment lost 4 bases, leaving 4 bases of the junction unmatched. CDR3 length equals 14 residues. Germline V lookup: CDR1 SEHNR, CDR2 FQNEAQ (reference sequence). For the CDR3, the DNA is TGTGCCAGCAGCTGGGCGACTAGCGGGTACGAGCAGTACTTC. This sequence encodes CASSWATSGYEQYF.

The chain employs TRBV3-1 and TRBJ2-2; 11 positions agree with TRBD2. Losses at the gene ends were 1 base for V and 0 bases for J; bases not matched to a gene: 1. CDR3 length equals 17 residues. Per germline, CDR1 LGHDT and CDR2 YNNKEL (reference sequence). The CDR3 nucleotides are TGTGCCAGCAGCCAAGTTAGCGGGAGGGCGAACACCGGGGAGCTGTTTTTT. This codes for CASSQVSGRANTGELFF.

V is TRBV7-8 and J is TRBJ2-7; tentatively, D is TRBD1 or TRBD2 (6 bases each). With 1 base removed from V and 2 bases from J, the gap between germline ends came to 15 bases. Germline V lookup: CDR1 SGHVS, CDR2 FQNEAQ. The CDR3 contains 16 residues. CDR3 loop: CASSLGLGQRAYEQYF. The CDR3 DNA follows: TGTGCCAGCAGCTTAGGTCTTGGACAGCGGGCCTACGAGCAGTACTTC.

The chain has TRBV7-9 and TRBJ1-2; D is unresolved. V was pared by 4 bases and J by 4 bases, with 10 bases between. Germline CDR1 and CDR2: SEHNR and FQNEAQ (reference sequence). CDR3 length equals 13 residues. The CDR3 spells CASSYSPPYGYTF. The CDR3 nucleotides read TGTGCCAGCAGCTACAGCCCCCCCTATGGCTACACCTTC.

The CDR3: CASGTGTSGSVEQYF. The CDR3, as DNA: TGTGCCAGCGGCACGGGGACTAGCGGGAGTGTAGAGCAGTACTTC. The chain couples TRBV28 to TRBJ2-7, with 14 bases that match TRBD2. CDR3 length equals 15 residues. The germline CDR1 and CDR2 sequences are MDHEN and SYDVKM. V shed 8 bases and J 7 bases; nucleotides not matched to a gene: 10.

The rearrangement joins TRBV29-1 to TRBJ1-2, with D tentatively TRBD1 (6 bases). CDR1 SQVTM and CDR2 ANQGSEA come from the germline V gene. The CDR3 covers 11 residues. Trimming shortened V by 4 bases and J by 6 bases, and 9 bases separated the two germline ends. CDR3 sequence: CSVAGADGYTF. Written as DNA, the CDR3 is TGCAGCGTTGCAGGGGCGGATGGCTACACCTTC.

The rearrangement joins TRBV21-1 to TRBJ2-1; the D call of TRBD2 is as the table states it, not checked on the DNA. TRBV21-1 is assigned pseudogene status. There are 19 residues in the CDR3. CDR3 region: CASSKVRAPGPWGFNEQFF. The CDR3 bases are TGTGCCAGCAGCAAAGTAAGGGCCCCCGGACCGTGGGGGTTCAATGAGCAGTTCTTC.

V is TRBV5-1 and J is TRBJ2-1, with D possibly being TRBD1 (6 bases). V was clipped by 4 bases and J by 2 bases, with 13 bases between them. CDR1 and CDR2 from the germline V gene are SGHRS and YFSETQ. This CDR3 has 15 amino acids. CDR3: CASSPGQPPYNEQFF. The CDR3 DNA reads as TGCGCCAGCAGCCCTGGACAGCCCCCCTACAATGAGCAGTTCTTC.

There are a few counts of this clonotype. The rearrangement links TRBV5-5 to TRBJ2-7; 7 bases align to TRBD1. V shed 7 bases and J 3 bases; nucleotides not matched to a gene: 7. The CDR3 loop spans 13 amino acids. The germline CDR1 and CDR2 sequences are SGHKS and YYEKEE (reference sequence). For the CDR3, the DNA is TGTGCCAGCGGGACAGATGTCCTCTACGAGCAGTACTTC. It yields the protein CASGTDVLYEQYF.

The rearrangement joins TRBV7-2 to TRBJ1-1; D uncertain. The CDR3 loop spans 12 amino acids. The ends were cut back, 0 bases at V and 5 bases at J, with 4 bases in the middle. From germline, CDR1 is SGHTA and CDR2 FQGNSA. CDR3 region: CASSLAFTEAFF. The CDR3 region has the DNA TGTGCCAGCAGCTTAGCGTTTACTGAAGCTTTCTTT. The full variable domain, its missing parts supplied by reference TRBV7-2 and TRBJ1-1, is GAGVSQSPSNKVTEKGKDVELRCDPISGHTALYWYRQSLGQGLEFLIYFQGNSAPDKSGLPSDRFSAERTGGSVSTLTIQRTQQEDSAVYLCASSLAFTEAFFGQGTRLTVV.

Note on this clonotype: A clone one base away is much larger, so this may be a read error. The chain employs TRBV4-1 and TRBJ1-2; TRBD1 matches at 9 bases. The CDR3 is made up of 15 amino acids. Germline V lookup: CDR1 MGHRA, CDR2 YSYEKL. This chain's CDR3 is CASSHPGTGNYGFTF. CDR3 nucleotide sequence: TGCGCCAGCAGCCACCCTGGGACAGGGAACTATGGCTTCACCTTC.

A word on this clonotype: A much larger clonotype is one base distant, so this may be a read error. This chain connects TRBV3-1 to TRBJ2-7; 8 bases are shared with TRBD2. Trimming removed 2 bases from V and 3 bases from J; junction bases left unmatched: 9. The CDR3 sequence is 16 residues long. Germline CDR1 is LGHDT and CDR2 is YNNKEL (reference sequence). In DNA, the CDR3 is TGTGCCAGCAGCCAAAAGGCGGGGGGTTTTGTCTACGAGCAGTACTTC. Amino acids: CASSQKAGGFVYEQYF.

This clonotype appeared many times. V gene TRBV5-5 combines with J gene TRBJ2-7, with D maybe TRBD2 (6 bases). Per germline, CDR1 SGHKS and CDR2 YYEKEE (reference sequence). Trimming took 2 bases from V and 3 from J, leaving 12 bases between them. The CDR3 totals 14 residues. CDR3 loop: CASSFGGSGYEQYF. Here the CDR3 DNA reads TGTGCCAGCAGCTTTGGGGGGTCGGGCTACGAGCAGTACTTC.

There are a few counts of this clonotype. The chain combines TRBV6-5 with TRBJ1-1; D remains unclear. The length of the CDR3 is 15 residues. Trimming took off 5 bases at V and 4 bases at J, with 17 bases between the two ends. CDR1 and CDR2 from the germline V gene are MNHEY and SVGAGI. As DNA, the CDR3 is TGTGCCAGCAGTCCCCGGGATTTGGGGAGCACTGAAGCTTTCTTT. Protein sequence: CASSPRDLGSTEAFF.

This clonotype was recorded at least ten times. The rearrangement uses TRBV29-1 and TRBJ2-4; a weak D match, TRBD2 (5 bases). Trimming removed 7 bases from V and 2 bases from J, with 9 bases in between. Per the germline V gene, CDR1 is SQVTM and CDR2 is ANQGSEA. The CDR3 spans 12 residues. The CDR3 nucleotides are TGCAGCGCTGAGGGATCCAAAAACATTCAGTACTTC. The encoded protein is CSAEGSKNIQYF.

This clonotype occurred many times. This chain connects TRBV7-8 to TRBJ2-3; 7 nucleotides align to TRBD2. CDR1 SGHVS and CDR2 FQNEAQ come from the germline V gene. The CDR3 consists of 14 residues. Germline trimming cut 10 bases from V and 2 bases from J; bases unmatched to any gene: 9. The CDR3 nucleotides are TGTGCCACCCGGATCCGGGAGGCCACAGATACGCAGTATTTT. Translating gives CATRIREATDTQYF. Supplemented by reference TRBV7-8 and TRBJ2-3, the full variable domain reads GAGVSQSPRYKVAKRGQDVALRCDPISGHVSLFWYQQALGQGPEFLTYFQNEAQLDKSGLPSDRFFAERPEGSVSTLKIQRTQQEDSAVYLCATRIREATDTQYFGPGTRLTVL.

Worth noting for this clonotype: Because it lacks the conserved phenylalanine or tryptophan at the end, this CDR3 is likely a read error. The V and J genes are TRBV5-1 and TRBJ2-1, with 10 bases matching TRBD2. After removal of 6 bases from V and 8 bases from J, the junction contained 8 bases not matched to a gene. The CDR3 covers 14 residues. Germline lookup yields CDR1 SGHRS and CDR2 YFSETQ. The CDR3 DNA reads as TGCGCCAGCACCCTAGGGACTAGCGACGATGAGCAGTTCGTC. This encodes CASTLGTSDDEQFV.

This chain uses TRBV27 with TRBJ2-7, with D perhaps matching TRBD2 (6 bases). The J call may be in error: the DNA end matches TRBJ2-5 better. Germline lookup yields CDR1 MNHEY and CDR2 SMNVEV (reference sequence). The CDR3 runs 14 residues. The CDR3 DNA reads TGTGCCAGCAGTTTCCCGGGGGTGGGGGAGACCCAGTACTTC. It codes for CASSFPGVGETQYF.